Each of the 27 T cell receptor beta chains below was sequenced from the same sample in a study of response to subunit inactivated influenza vaccine. TCRdb redid the calling of the RT-PCR reads with MiXCR, one entry per CDR3 protein. The profile shows 600,000 to 850,000 distinct CDR3 sequences, approximately 14% of them singletons. Here the sequenced sample was PBMCs from blood, taken 14 to 15 days before vaccination. Receptors originate from a man in his forties or fifties who received an inactivated influenza vaccine.

The rearrangement links TRBV18 to TRBJ2-7; weak D call: TRBD2 (5 bases). The CDR3 is 16 amino acids. Germline V gene data show CDR1 as KGHSH and CDR2 as LQKENI. The V end lost 0 bases, the J end lost 3 bases, and 15 bases lay between the germline ends. The CDR3 nucleotides read TGTGCCAGCTCACCACCGACGGCTTCGAGGGTCTACGAGCAGTACTTC. Its protein product is CASSPPTASRVYEQYF. The full variable domain, its missing parts supplied by reference TRBV18 and TRBJ2-7, is NAGVMQNPRHLVRRRGQEARLRCSPMKGHSHVYWYRQLPEEGLKFMVYLQKENIIDESGMPKERFSAEFPKEGPSILRIQQVVRGDSAAYFCASSPPTASRVYEQYFGPGTRLTVT.

The chain links TRBV6-2 or TRBV6-3 to TRBJ2-7; weak D call: TRBD2 (6 bases). V lost 6 bases and J lost 1, with 13 bases in between. The CDR3 is made up of 14 amino acids. Germline CDR1 is MNHEY and CDR2 is SVGEGT. The DNA of the CDR3 is TGTGCCAGCAGGGGGACTGTAGAATCCTACGAGCAGTACTTC. This translates into CASRGTVESYEQYF.

The chain combines TRBV7-9 with TRBJ2-5; D is perhaps TRBD2 (6 bases). CDR1 and CDR2 from the germline V gene are SEHNR and FQNEAQ (reference sequence). V lost 1 base and J lost 7, with 13 bases in between. The CDR3 is 14 residues long. The CDR3 nucleotides are TGTGCCAGCAGCTTAGACTTTCGGGAGTGGACCCAGTACTTC. It translates to CASSLDFREWTQYF. The whole variable domain, remainder taken from reference TRBV7-9 and TRBJ2-5, is DTGVSQNPRHKITKRGQNVTFRCDPISEHNRLYWYRQTLGQGPEFLTYFQNEAQLEKSRLLSDRFSAERPKGSFSTLEIQRTEQGDSAMYLCASSLDFREWTQYFGPGTRLLVL.

The chain employs TRBV5-1 and TRBJ1-3; possibly TRBD1 for D (5 bases). The CDR3 runs 19 residues. Trimming took 1 base from V and 0 from J, leaving 20 bases between them. Germline CDR1 reads SGHRS; CDR2 reads YFSETQ. CDR3 sequence reads: CASSLNSDRDYRSGNTIYF. The CDR3 DNA reads TGCGCCAGCAGCTTGAACTCCGATAGGGACTACCGCTCTGGAAACACCATATATTTT.

This clonotype occurred a few times. The rearrangement joins TRBV6-1 to TRBJ1-4; possible D gene TRBD1, 5 bases. Germline CDR1 MNHNS, CDR2 SASEGT. This CDR3 has 15 amino acids. V lost 6 bases and J lost 6, with 17 bases in between. CDR3 DNA: TGTGCCAGCAGGGACCCCGGGACCTCTGATGAAAAACTGTTTTTT. As protein: CASRDPGTSDEKLFF.

This clonotype was counted many times. The V and J genes are TRBV12-3 or TRBV12-4 and TRBJ1-2; D gene unclear. The V end was cut by 4 bases, the J end by 4 bases, with 7 bases between. This CDR3 spans 12 amino acids. The CDR3 DNA follows: TGTGCCAGCAGTTCCCGACCCTATGGCTACACCTTC. Residues: CASSSRPYGYTF.

This clonotype was counted a few times. This rearrangement joins TRBV20-1 to TRBJ2-7, with D tentatively TRBD1 (6 bases). Trimming took 1 base from V and 2 from J, leaving 21 bases between them. The CDR3 loop spans 17 amino acids. Germline values: CDR1 DFQATT, CDR2 SNEGSKA (reference sequence). The CDR3 region is CSARGRGLDNLAYEQYF. CDR3 in DNA: TGCAGTGCTAGAGGAAGGGGGTTGGATAACCTTGCCTACGAGCAGTACTTC.

This clonotype was counted between two and nine times. V usage is TRBV10-3 and J usage is TRBJ1-1; D is unresolved. Trimming shortened V by 6 bases and J by 1 base, and 9 bases separated the two germline ends. The CDR3 length is 13 residues. Germline assignment: CDR1 ENHRY and CDR2 SYGVKD. The CDR3 reads CAISGNQNTEAFF. For the CDR3, the DNA is TGTGCCATCAGCGGGAATCAGAACACTGAAGCTTTCTTT.

The sample holds a few counts of this clonotype. The rearrangement uses TRBV6-1 and TRBJ2-2; D may be TRBD1 or TRBD2 (6 bases each). V lost 10 bases, J lost 5 bases, and 20 bases lay in between. This CDR3 spans 15 amino acids. Germline CDR1 MNHNS, CDR2 SASEGT. The CDR3 DNA reads as TGTGCCACCCTATCGGGGGCGGGGAGAACCGGGGAGCTGTTTTTT. Amino acids: CATLSGAGRTGELFF.

The chain links TRBV5-1 to TRBJ2-7, with TRBD2 matching over 7 bases. Germline V gives CDR1 SGHRS, CDR2 YFSETQ. This CDR3 spans 13 amino acids. The V and J ends lost 0 bases and 6 bases, in that order; junction bases with no gene match: 3. CDR3 in amino acids: CASSLASSGEQYF. CDR3 coding DNA: TGCGCCAGCAGCTTGGCCTCTAGCGGCGAGCAGTACTTC.

The count of this clonotype is one. This chain connects TRBV7-9 to TRBJ2-5; D is undetermined. In germline, CDR1 is SEHNR, CDR2 FQNEAQ (reference sequence). Trimming left V 3 bases short and J 5 bases short, with 7 bases between. The CDR3 has 12 amino acids. The CDR3 nucleotides read TGTGCCAGCAGCTTTCTGATGGAGACCCAGTACTTC. Its translation: CASSFLMETQYF.

Many counts were recorded for this clonotype. The chain couples TRBV5-1 to TRBJ2-3; D is possibly TRBD1 (5 bases). CDR1 SGHRS and CDR2 YFSETQ come from the germline V gene. CDR3 length: 15 residues. V was pared by 0 bases and J by 0 bases, with 8 bases between. CDR3 region: CASSLGSGSTDTQYF. CDR3 sequence (DNA): TGCGCCAGCAGCTTGGGTTCAGGGAGCACAGATACGCAGTATTTT.

V is TRBV7-2 and J is TRBJ2-6, with a tentative D call TRBD1 (5 bases). Germline-derived CDR1 and CDR2 are SGHTA and FQGNSA. The germline V and J ends were trimmed by 5 bases and 12 bases, with 20 bases remaining between them. This CDR3 has 15 amino acids. CDR3 sequence (DNA): TGTGCCAGCAGCGTAGGGGCACTCGACTCAAGCGTCCTGACTTTC. Its translation: CASSVGALDSSVLTF.

The rearrangement uses TRBV29-1 and TRBJ2-5; 8 bases agree with TRBD1. The CDR3 spans 13 residues. J gave up 5 bases and V 6 bases, and 8 bases lay outside the gene matches. Germline CDR1 is SQVTM and CDR2 is ANQGSEA. DNA of the CDR3: TGCAGCGTGAACGGACAGGGTGATGAGACCCAGTACTTC. This sequence encodes CSVNGQGDETQYF.

This clonotype was counted between two and nine times. The J gene is TRBJ2-7, the V gene TRBV28; 7 bases agree with TRBD2. The CDR3 loop spans 14 amino acids. Germline CDR1 MDHEN, CDR2 SYDVKM. The junction had 5 bases not matched to a gene; V was cut back by 3 bases and J by 3 bases. CDR3 nucleotides: TGTGCCAGCAGTTTCCAAGCGGGGATCTACGAGCAGTACTTC. Translated: CASSFQAGIYEQYF.

The chain uses TRBV11-2 and TRBJ1-4; D not certain. There are 15 residues in the CDR3. The germline V and J ends were trimmed by 6 bases and 3 bases, with 14 bases remaining between them. Germline V gene lookup returns CDR1 SGHAT and CDR2 FQNNGV. DNA for the CDR3: TGTGCCAGCAGTCTTACGTCTTCCTCTAATGAAAAACTGTTTTTT. Translation gives CASSLTSSSNEKLFF.

There are many counts of this clonotype. The V and J genes are TRBV12-3 or TRBV12-4 and TRBJ2-3; D ambiguous. The CDR3 runs to 14 residues. V dropped 2 bases and J dropped 7 bases, with 13 bases sitting between them. The CDR3 protein is CASSLRFTVNTQYF. The CDR3 nucleotides read TGTGCCAGCAGTTTAAGGTTCACAGTAAATACGCAGTATTTT.

This clonotype occurred a few times. This chain connects TRBV4-3 to TRBJ1-1, with D possibly matching TRBD1 (6 bases). The CDR3 is made up of 15 amino acids. Trimming took off 0 bases at V and 8 bases at J, with 16 bases between the two ends. Germline loops: CDR1 LGHNA, CDR2 YSLEER. The CDR3 DNA reads TGCGCCAGCAGCCAAGAGGAAGGGACACGGGGGGAAGCTTTCTTT. Translation: CASSQEEGTRGEAFF.

This clonotype was counted a single time. V usage is TRBV3-1 and J usage is TRBJ2-7, with no clear D. V lost 4 bases, J lost 1 base, and 14 bases lay in between. CDR1 and CDR2 from the germline V gene are LGHDT and YNNKEL (reference sequence). The CDR3 runs to 15 residues. The CDR3 coding sequence is TGTGCCAGCAGCCCCCTCCTCGGGCAGTCCTACGAGCAGTACTTC. This translates into CASSPLLGQSYEQYF.

The V call is TRBV25-1, the J call TRBJ2-3; D is uncertain. Trimming took 10 bases from V and 2 from J, leaving 19 bases between them. CDR3 length: 15 residues. In germline, CDR1 is MGHDK, CDR2 SYGVNS. The CDR3 coding sequence is TGTGCCACCAGCGAGGTAGCAGACAACACAGATACGCAGTATTTT. Its translation: CATSEVADNTDTQYF.

This clonotype occurred many times. Given a much more abundant clone one base away, this may be a read error. CDR3 in amino acids: CASSFQANTEAFF. DNA of the CDR3: TGTGCCAGCAGCTTTCAGGCGAACACTGAAGCTTTCTTT. This chain connects TRBV6-1 to TRBJ1-1; no clear D gene. Germline V CDR1 and CDR2: MNHNS, SASEGT. V was trimmed by 6 bases and J by 1 base, leaving 9 bases between them. The CDR3 covers 13 residues.

There are a few counts of this clonotype. V usage is TRBV29-1 and J usage is TRBJ2-5; possible D gene TRBD2, 6 bases. The V gene's germline CDR1 is SQVTM and CDR2 ANQGSEA. The CDR3 sequence is 16 residues long. The V end was cut by 3 bases, the J end by 0 bases, with 17 bases between. CDR3 nucleotide sequence: TGCAGCGTTGAGACTTTGTGGGGGGTGTACCAAGAGACCCAGTACTTC. Amino acids: CSVETLWGVYQETQYF.

This clonotype was recorded a few times. This chain connects TRBV30 to TRBJ1-5, with TRBD1 as a possible D gene (6 bases). The CDR3 covers 14 residues. V was shortened by 1 base and J by 3 bases, with 10 bases between the two germline ends. Germline CDR1 reads GTSNPN; CDR2 reads SVGIG (reference sequence). The CDR3 sequence: CAWSATGINQPQHF. The CDR3, as DNA: TGTGCCTGGAGTGCTACAGGGATCAATCAGCCCCAGCATTTT.

This clonotype was observed at least ten times. The V call is TRBV6-5, the J call TRBJ1-5; 7 bases line up with TRBD1. The CDR3 runs to 15 residues. Losses at the gene ends were 6 bases for V and 1 base for J; bases not matched to a gene: 6. The germline gives CDR1 MNHEY, CDR2 SVGAGI. The DNA for the CDR3 is TGTGCCAGCAGATTCAGGGGGGAGAGCAATCAGCCCCAGCATTTT. It specifies CASRFRGESNQPQHF.

The CDR3 sequence: CASSQDITGEQETQYF. In DNA, the CDR3 is TGCGCCAGCAGCCAAGATATAACGGGGGAACAAGAGACCCAGTACTTC. This chain links TRBV4-3 with TRBJ2-5, with D tentatively TRBD2 (6 bases). Trimming left V 0 bases short and J 2 bases short, with 13 bases between. CDR3 length: 16 residues. CDR1 LGHNA and CDR2 YSLEER come from the germline V gene.

Comments on this clonotype: An end of the junction does not agree with germline; a read error may underlie this. The chain uses TRBV6-2 or TRBV6-3 and TRBJ2-7, with a possible D match to TRBD2 (5 bases). Germline-derived CDR1 and CDR2 are MNHEY and SVGEGT. The CDR3 covers 11 residues. The DNA of the CDR3 is TGTGCCAGCAGCTTCGGATCCGGGAAGGACTTC. Translation gives CASSFGSGKDF.

J is TRBJ2-7 and V is TRBV11-2, with D tentatively TRBD1 or TRBD2 (5 bases each). Germline V gene lookup returns CDR1 SGHAT and CDR2 FQNNGV. With 2 bases removed from V and 1 base from J, the gap between germline ends came to 24 bases. CDR3 length equals 19 residues. The CDR3 spells CASSLRVRKTRGPSYEQYF. In DNA form, the CDR3 reads TGTGCCAGCAGCTTAAGGGTCCGGAAGACGAGGGGTCCGTCCTACGAGCAGTACTTC.